This T cell receptor (beta chain) was retrieved from a study of T cell changes during pregnancy in multiple sclerosis. Some clones are missing from TCRdb's copy, which holds only in-frame ones; the method was immunoSEQ multiplex PCR. The sample consists of fewer than 40,000 clones, approximately 90% of them appearing once. V was clipped by 0 bases and J by 1 base, with 9 bases between them. The V gene's germline CDR1 is SGDLS and CDR2 YYNGEE. This CDR3 is built from 15 residues. V and J are TRBV9 and TRBJ2-3, with D possibly matching TRBD2 (5 bases). The sequence came from a female donor with multiple sclerosis, enrolled in a pregnancy study. The sample here was CD8+ T cells from peripheral blood mononuclear cells, taken in the first trimester of pregnancy. Written as DNA, the CDR3 is TGTGCCAGCAGCGTAGACGGGATTGGCACAGATACGCAGTATTTT. Translation: CASSVDGIGTDTQYF.